Below are 30 T cell receptor beta chains sequenced from a single sample in a study of cytomegalovirus exposure and HLA in healthy donors. This PCR relied on a set of 60 Vbeta primers and 13 Jbeta primers. The data were produced by immunoSEQ multiplex PCR, yet TCRdb's version contains in-frame clones alone and is incomplete. The repertoire holds approximately 170,000 clones, around 82% seen once, with roughly 1.5% in the top ten. Sequences were obtained from PBMCs. The receptor source for this set is a male donor in good health and CMV-seronegative.

The chain employs TRBV7-2 and TRBJ2-3; perhaps TRBD2 as D (6 bases). Per germline, CDR1 SGHTA and CDR2 FQGNSA. CDR3 size: 12 residues. Trimming removed 5 bases from V and 9 bases from J, with 12 bases in between. The CDR3 region is CASSASAGTQYF. DNA of the CDR3: TGTGCCAGCAGCGCTTCGGCGGGGACGCAGTATTTT.

The rearrangement uses TRBV6-6 and TRBJ2-1; D is unclear. CDR1 and CDR2 from the germline V gene are MNHNY and SVGAGI (reference sequence). Trimming took off 2 bases at V and 7 bases at J, with 6 bases between the two ends. The CDR3 totals 12 residues. The CDR3: CASSYNPNEQFF. The CDR3 nucleotides are TGTGCCAGCAGTTACAATCCAAATGAGCAGTTCTTC.

The gene calls are TRBV27 and TRBJ2-7; 12 bases are a match to TRBD2. The CDR3 runs 14 residues. The germline V gene has CDR1 MNHEY and CDR2 SMNVEV (reference sequence). Trimming took 6 bases from V and 4 from J; bases not matched to a gene: 4. Written as DNA, the CDR3 is TGTGCCAGCAGCGTCGGACTAGCGGGATACGAGCAGTACTTC. Translation: CASSVGLAGYEQYF.

The rearrangement uses TRBV7-2 and TRBJ2-7; D is perhaps TRBD1 (5 bases). V lost 2 bases and J lost 4, with 15 bases in between. The germline gives CDR1 SGHTA, CDR2 FQGNSA. The CDR3 is 15 amino acids. CDR3: CASSLLGQGKYEQYF. Here the CDR3 DNA reads TGTGCCAGCAGCTTACTGGGGCAGGGTAAATACGAGCAGTACTTC. Full variable domain (rest looked up from reference TRBV7-2 and TRBJ2-7): GAGVSQSPSNKVTEKGKDVELRCDPISGHTALYWYRQSLGQGLEFLIYFQGNSAPDKSGLPSDRFSAERTGGSVSTLTIQRTQQEDSAVYLCASSLLGQGKYEQYFGPGTRLTVT.

The rearrangement joins TRBV4-2 to TRBJ2-1; 8 bases line up with TRBD2. From germline, CDR1 is LGHNA and CDR2 YNFKEQ. This CDR3 is built from 16 residues. J gave up 1 base and V 3 bases, and 5 bases lay outside the gene matches. The CDR3 loop is CASSQGLDISYNEQFF. The CDR3 coding sequence is TGTGCCAGCAGCCAGGGACTAGACATATCCTACAATGAGCAGTTCTTC.

The V and J genes are TRBV5-1 and TRBJ1-1; D unresolved. Germline loops: CDR1 SGHRS, CDR2 YFSETQ. V shed 7 bases and J shed 0 bases, with 16 bases lying between them. CDR3 size: 15 residues. DNA of the CDR3: TGCGCCAGCCAACTGTCGGCACAGTTGAACACTGAAGCTTTCTTT. This gives the protein CASQLSAQLNTEAFF.

This clone was recorded only once. J is TRBJ2-2 and V is TRBV27, with TRBD2 matching over 7 bases. J lost 3 bases, V lost 10 bases, and 11 bases had no gene match. CDR1 and CDR2 from the germline V gene are MNHEY and SMNVEV (reference sequence). The CDR3 is 15 residues long. As DNA, the CDR3 is TGTGCCACAGGAAAGCGGGAAGGGTACACCGGGGAGCTGTTTTTT. Translating gives CATGKREGYTGELFF.

The chain links TRBV9 to TRBJ1-1; possibly TRBD1 for D (6 bases). V was clipped by 0 bases and J by 7 bases, with 13 bases between them. Germline lookup yields CDR1 SGDLS and CDR2 YYNGEE. There are 14 residues in the CDR3. The CDR3: CASSVGQGKDEAFF. CDR3 in DNA: TGTGCCAGCAGCGTAGGGCAGGGGAAGGATGAAGCTTTCTTT.

The rearrangement uses TRBV7-2 and TRBJ1-4, with D possibly matching TRBD1 (6 bases). V was cut by 5 bases and J by 2 bases, with 12 bases left in between. The CDR3 is made up of 15 amino acids. Germline V gene sequence: CDR1 SGHTA, CDR2 FQGNSA. CDR3 region: CASSRQASTNEKLFF. In DNA, the CDR3 is TGTGCCAGCAGCCGACAGGCCTCCACTAATGAAAAACTGTTTTTT.

Only one count was recorded for this clone. The J gene is TRBJ2-7, the V gene TRBV6-6, with a weak D call TRBD2 (5 bases). Trimming took off 5 bases at V and 5 bases at J, with 19 bases between the two ends. This CDR3 has 15 residues. Per the germline V gene, CDR1 is MNHNY and CDR2 is SVGAGI (reference sequence). The CDR3 region is CASSKGGSIGDEQYF. The CDR3 DNA sequence: TGTGCCAGCAGTAAAGGTGGGTCAATCGGGGACGAGCAGTACTTC.

This chain connects TRBV9 to TRBJ1-1, with D possibly TRBD1 on 5 matching bases. CDR3 length equals 14 residues. The V gene's germline CDR1 is SGDLS and CDR2 YYNGEE. V lost 1 base and J lost 5, with 12 bases in between. DNA for the CDR3: TGTGCCAGCAGCGTAACGGGGGTCTCGACTGAAGCTTTCTTT. This translates into CASSVTGVSTEAFF.

This clone occurred a few times. J is TRBJ2-7 and V is TRBV5-1; unclear D gene. The V end lost 2 bases, the J end lost 3 bases, and 18 bases lay between the germline ends. This CDR3 is 16 amino acids long. Germline assignment: CDR1 SGHRS and CDR2 YFSETQ. The CDR3 DNA is TGCGCCAGCAGCTTCTATGACTCCTCCGGTGGCTACGAGCAGTACTTC. Residues: CASSFYDSSGGYEQYF.

The chain has TRBV11-3 and TRBJ2-1, with D perhaps matching TRBD2 (6 bases). From germline, CDR1 is SGHNT and CDR2 YENEEA. V lost 5 bases, J lost 2 bases, and 13 bases lay in between. This CDR3 is built from 15 residues. CDR3 residues: CASSPGGPAYNEQFF. CDR3 sequence (DNA): TGTGCCAGCAGCCCCGGAGGGCCTGCCTACAATGAGCAGTTCTTC.

The chain uses TRBV7-9 and TRBJ1-4, with a possible D match to TRBD1 (5 bases). Per the germline V gene, CDR1 is SEHNR and CDR2 is FQNEAQ (reference sequence). This CDR3 spans 15 amino acids. V gave up 5 bases and J gave up 0 bases, with 10 bases separating them. The DNA for the CDR3 is TGTGCCAGCAGCGGCGGGGCATCAACTAATGAAAAACTGTTTTTT. This translates into CASSGGASTNEKLFF. Complete variable domain (other parts from reference TRBV7-9 and TRBJ1-4): DTGVSQNPRHKITKRGQNVTFRCDPISEHNRLYWYRQTLGQGPEFLTYFQNEAQLEKSRLLSDRFSAERPKGSFSTLEIQRTEQGDSAMYLCASSGGASTNEKLFFGSGTQLSVL.

V usage is TRBV2 and J usage is TRBJ1-2; tentative D call: TRBD1 (5 bases). The V and J ends lost 5 bases and 2 bases respectively, with 12 bases between them. The CDR3 runs to 14 residues. CDR1 is SNHLY, CDR2 FYNNEI, per germline. The CDR3 DNA reads as TGTGCCAGCAGTCGACTGACAGCGAACTATGGCTACACCTTC. Its protein product is CASSRLTANYGYTF.

This clone came up a few times. V gene TRBV7-9 combines with J gene TRBJ1-2; D gene unclear. The CDR3 length is 14 residues. CDR1 is SEHNR and CDR2 is FQNEAQ in the germline V gene (reference sequence). V was cut by 3 bases and J by 8 bases, with 16 bases left in between. CDR3 protein: CASSFEGPYRGYTF. For the CDR3, the DNA is TGTGCCAGCAGCTTCGAGGGTCCATATCGGGGCTACACCTTC.

In this sample, this clone turned up once. The chain carries TRBV19 and TRBJ1-1, with a tentative D call TRBD1 (6 bases). The CDR3 runs 14 residues. V lost 5 bases and J 2 bases, leaving 12 bases between the germline ends. Germline-derived CDR1 and CDR2 are LNHDA and SQIVND (reference sequence). CDR3 protein: CASSPQQGNTEAFF. DNA for the CDR3: TGTGCCAGTAGTCCTCAACAGGGTAACACTGAAGCTTTCTTT. Based on the CDR3 plus reference TRBV19 and TRBJ1-1, the full variable domain is DGGITQSPKYLFRKEGQNVTLSCEQNLNHDAMYWYRQDPGQGLRLIYYSQIVNDFQKGDIAEGYSVSREKKESFPLTVTSAQKNPTAFYLCASSPQQGNTEAFFGQGTRLTVV.

The chain links TRBV28 to TRBJ2-3, with D perhaps TRBD1 (5 bases). This CDR3 has 15 amino acids. V was trimmed by 10 bases and J by 7 bases, leaving 24 bases between them. Germline CDR1 is MDHEN and CDR2 is SYDVKM. The CDR3 protein is CANSPREGAIHTQYF. In DNA form, the CDR3 reads TGTGCCAACTCCCCCCGTGAAGGGGCGATACATACGCAGTATTTT.

The genes are TRBV7-6 and TRBJ1-1, with 8 bases matching TRBD1. This CDR3 comprises 18 residues. Germline lookup yields CDR1 SGHVS and CDR2 FNYEAQ. The ends lost 5 bases at V and 0 bases at J; junction bases unmatched: 14. CDR3 loop: CASSPSRRTGWVNTEAFF. CDR3 sequence (DNA): TGTGCCAGCAGCCCGAGCCGTAGGACAGGGTGGGTGAACACTGAAGCTTTCTTT.

This clone has just a few counts. The chain links TRBV5-1 to TRBJ2-2; weak D call: TRBD1 (5 bases). CDR3 length equals 14 residues. V shed 4 bases and J shed 4 bases, with 11 bases lying between them. Per the germline V gene, CDR1 is SGHRS and CDR2 is YFSETQ. CDR3 loop: CASSTRQLTGELFF. In DNA form, the CDR3 reads TGCGCCAGCAGCACCCGACAGCTCACCGGGGAGCTGTTTTTT.

CDR3 DNA sequence: TGTGCCAGTATAGGGACAGGGGGCAATCAGCCCCAGCATTTT. Translating gives CASIGTGGNQPQHF. The chain is built from TRBV19 and TRBJ1-5, with 10 bases aligning to TRBD1. Trimming at V came to 7 bases and at J to 2 bases, leaving 2 bases not matched to a gene. The CDR3 is 14 residues long. Germline V gene data show CDR1 as LNHDA and CDR2 as SQIVND (reference sequence).

V and J are TRBV29-1 and TRBJ2-5, with 15 nucleotides matching TRBD2. The J call may be faulty, since TRBJ2-7 better matches the DNA end. The CDR3 loop spans 14 amino acids. CDR1 and CDR2 (germline): SQVTM, ANQGSEA. CDR3: CSVGGLAGGNEQYF. The CDR3 DNA sequence: TGCAGCGTTGGTGGACTAGCGGGGGGGAACGAGCAGTACTTC.

The genes are TRBV9 and TRBJ1-1; D is ambiguous. Germline V gene sequence: CDR1 SGDLS, CDR2 YYNGEE. Trimming took off 1 base at V and 6 bases at J, with 10 bases between the two ends. This CDR3 is built from 13 residues. The CDR3 DNA sequence: TGTGCCAGCAGCGTATCCGGGGTGGCTGAAGCTTTCTTT. Translation gives CASSVSGVAEAFF.

This chain links TRBV6-1 with TRBJ1-6; D is perhaps TRBD1 (6 bases). CDR1 is MNHNS, CDR2 SASEGT, per germline. Trimming removed 1 base from V and 0 bases from J, with 13 bases in between. CDR3 size: 18 residues. CDR3 amino acids: CASSEGRQAISYNSPLHF. The CDR3 nucleotides read TGTGCCAGCAGTGAAGGACGACAGGCTATCTCCTATAATTCACCCCTCCACTTT.

The chain is built from TRBV13 and TRBJ2-6; 9 positions agree with TRBD1. V gave up 1 base and J gave up 4 bases; unmatched junction bases: 8. The CDR3 runs 18 residues. CDR1 PRHDT and CDR2 FYEKMQ come from the germline V gene (reference sequence). The CDR3 nucleotides are TGTGCCAGCAGCTTAGAAGGACAGGGGTTGGGGGGGGCCAACGTCCTGACTTTC. Amino acids: CASSLEGQGLGGANVLTF.

The V gene is TRBV13, the J gene TRBJ1-1; D remains unclear. Germline assignment: CDR1 PRHDT and CDR2 FYEKMQ (reference sequence). This CDR3 spans 13 amino acids. Between the trimmed V and J ends, which lost 6 bases and 1 base, there was a span of 9 bases. The CDR3 reads CASSPVANTEAFF. The DNA of the CDR3 is TGTGCCAGCAGTCCGGTTGCGAACACTGAAGCTTTCTTT.

The V and J genes are TRBV9 and TRBJ2-7, with D possibly TRBD1 on 6 matching bases. The CDR3 extends over 12 amino acids. Trimming pared 4 bases from V and 7 bases from J, leaving 12 bases between. Germline CDR1 and CDR2: SGDLS and YYNGEE. CDR3 region: CASSFLGGEQYF. In DNA form, the CDR3 reads TGTGCCAGCAGCTTCCTAGGGGGTGAGCAGTACTTC.

This chain connects TRBV10-1 to TRBJ2-1; TRBD2 is a possible D gene (5 bases). The CDR3 runs to 13 residues. V lost 4 bases and J 5 bases, leaving 9 bases between the germline ends. Per the germline V gene, CDR1 is WNHNN and CDR2 is SYGVQD (reference sequence). The CDR3 sequence is CASSGPLDNEQFF. The CDR3 DNA follows: TGCGCCAGCAGTGGGCCACTAGACAATGAGCAGTTCTTC.

The rearrangement joins TRBV9 to TRBJ1-1; TRBD1 might be the D (5 bases). The CDR3 contains 14 residues. The germline V gene has CDR1 SGDLS and CDR2 YYNGEE. V lost 3 bases, J lost 0 bases, and 9 bases lay in between. The CDR3 DNA sequence: TGTGCCAGCAGCGGTGGAGGGGTGAACACTGAAGCTTTCTTT. Its translation: CASSGGGVNTEAFF.

Only a few counts were recorded for this clone. This chain's CDR3 is CAISGHSLNTIYF. CDR3 coding DNA: TGTGCCATCAGTGGGCACAGCTTAAACACCATATATTTT. The rearrangement uses TRBV10-3 and TRBJ1-3; D is ambiguous. Germline lookup yields CDR1 ENHRY and CDR2 SYGVKD. This CDR3 is built from 13 residues. V was clipped by 4 bases and J by 6 bases, with 10 bases between them.